Following are 24 T cell receptor beta chains from one sample sequenced in a study of shared clonotypes between healthy human individuals. This table comes from immunoSEQ multiplex PCR, and its TCRdb copy is limited to in-frame clones, with some not included. This sample yields 1.4 million or so clones, of which less than 99% are seen a single time; about 0.4% belongs to the top ten. Sequenced: naive CD4+ T cells sorted from blood. Documented subset: CD45RA+ positively selected. The receptors here all came from a man aged 25-45 years in good health.

J is TRBJ1-3 and V is TRBV28; TRBD1 aligns across 8 bases. Germline CDR1 reads MDHEN; CDR2 reads SYDVKM. The V segment lost 2 bases and the J segment 1 base; nucleotides outside the gene matches: 4. CDR3 size: 16 residues. As DNA, the CDR3 is TGTGCCAGCAGTTTACACAGGGGGATGTCTGGAAACACCATATATTTT. Amino acids: CASSLHRGMSGNTIYF.

The rearrangement uses TRBV4-3 and TRBJ1-2; no clear D. Between the trimmed V and J ends, which lost 2 bases and 8 bases, there was a span of 9 bases. Germline loops: CDR1 LGHNA, CDR2 YSLEER. The CDR3 is 12 amino acids. This chain's CDR3 is CASSQNPGGYTF. The CDR3 bases are TGCGCCAGCAGCCAAAATCCGGGGGGCTACACCTTC.

The chain combines TRBV7-3 with TRBJ2-3; 10 bases match TRBD1. CDR3 length: 18 residues. Germline V lookup: CDR1 SGHTA, CDR2 FQGTGA. With V trimmed by 6 bases and J by 4 bases, 16 bases remained unmatched. The CDR3 DNA is TGTGCCAGCAGACCACCTCTCAGACAGGGGGCGACTTCAGATACGCAGTATTTT. Its translation: CASRPPLRQGATSDTQYF.

This sequence joins TRBV5-1 and TRBJ2-1; 10 bases line up with TRBD2. The CDR3 length is 15 residues. Germline trimming cut 3 bases from V and 2 bases from J; bases unmatched to any gene: 2. The germline gives CDR1 SGHRS, CDR2 YFSETQ. In DNA, the CDR3 is TGCGCCAGCAGCTCTAGCGGGAGCACCTACAATGAGCAGTTCTTC. This encodes CASSSSGSTYNEQFF.

The chain uses TRBV2 and TRBJ2-1, with 8 bases that match TRBD1. CDR1 is SNHLY, CDR2 FYNNEI, per germline. The CDR3 runs 16 residues. J was trimmed by 3 bases and V by 6 bases; bases with no gene match: 10. In nucleotides, the CDR3 is TGTGCCAGCAGGGCGATGGGGACAGGACGCTACAATGAGCAGTTCTTC. Translation gives CASRAMGTGRYNEQFF.

This chain links TRBV5-1 with TRBJ2-2; D not certain. The germline V gene has CDR1 SGHRS and CDR2 YFSETQ. The CDR3 consists of 13 residues. V lost 3 bases to trimming and J lost 6 bases, with 9 bases between them. The CDR3 DNA sequence: TGCGCCAGCAGCTCCGACCTCCCCGGGGAGCTGTTTTTT. Its protein is CASSSDLPGELFF.

V and J are TRBV5-1 and TRBJ2-3; no definite D call. Looked up from germline, CDR1 is SGHRS and CDR2 is YFSETQ. The CDR3 is made up of 13 amino acids. Trimming stripped 3 bases from V and 2 bases from J, with 7 bases between. The CDR3 nucleotides are TGCGCCAGCAGCTCCTTCACCACAGATACGCAGTATTTT. It yields the protein CASSSFTTDTQYF.

This clone was counted a single time. CDR3 in DNA: TGCGCCAGCAAAGAGCGGGAGGGATACAATGAGCAGTTCTTC. Its protein is CASKEREGYNEQFF. V and J are TRBV10-2 and TRBJ2-1, with 10 bases that match TRBD2. The germline V gene encodes CDR1 WSHSY and CDR2 SAAADI. This CDR3 is 14 amino acids long. The V gene end was trimmed by 7 bases and the J gene end by 4 bases; junction bases not matched to a gene: 4.

This clone has just one count. The genes are TRBV7-2 and TRBJ2-1; TRBD2 matches 8 bases. J lost 3 bases, V lost 0 bases, and 4 bases had no gene match. Germline V lookup: CDR1 SGHTA, CDR2 FQGNSA. The CDR3 has 16 amino acids. The DNA for the CDR3 is TGTGCCAGCAGCTTAGCCCAAGCGGGAGTCTACAATGAGCAGTTCTTC. This codes for CASSLAQAGVYNEQFF.

The chain employs TRBV5-1 and TRBJ2-7; 14 bases map to TRBD2. V was pared by 2 bases and J by 4 bases, with 14 bases of the junction left unmatched. This CDR3 region has 19 residues. CDR1 is SGHRS and CDR2 is YFSETQ in the germline V gene. CDR3 in amino acids: CASSLGTSGSIPMGYEQYF. The CDR3 DNA reads TGCGCCAGCAGCTTAGGGACTAGCGGGAGCATCCCAATGGGTTACGAGCAGTACTTC.

J is TRBJ1-5 and V is TRBV28; D is ambiguous. The germline V and J ends were trimmed by 3 bases and 6 bases, with 15 bases remaining between them. In germline, CDR1 is MDHEN, CDR2 SYDVKM. The CDR3 has 15 residues. This CDR3 is CASSFRDEGGQPQHF. The CDR3 bases are TGTGCCAGCAGTTTCCGTGATGAGGGAGGTCAGCCCCAGCATTTT.

About this clone itself: Other DNA sequences within the sample encode an identical CDR3. This chain joins TRBV6-6 and TRBJ2-5; tentatively, D is TRBD1 (5 bases). CDR1 is MNHNY, CDR2 SVGAGI, per germline (reference sequence). This CDR3 region has 15 residues. V dropped 2 bases and J dropped 1 base, with 11 bases sitting between them. The CDR3 loop is CASSYPTGFQETQYF. CDR3 sequence (DNA): TGTGCCAGCAGTTACCCCACAGGCTTCCAAGAGACCCAGTACTTC.

The gene calls are TRBV29-1 and TRBJ2-7; D call uncertain. Germline CDR1 reads SQVTM; CDR2 reads ANQGSEA. Trimming removed 5 bases at V and 3 bases at J, with 11 bases between. The CDR3 loop spans 12 amino acids. The CDR3 region has the DNA TGCAGCGTTCAGGACCTAATCTACGAGCAGTACTTC. This codes for CSVQDLIYEQYF.

Worth noting for this clone: The same CDR3 is also encoded by other DNA sequences in this sample. The chain employs TRBV15 and TRBJ1-1; the D is unclear. Germline V gene lookup returns CDR1 LNHNV and CDR2 YYDKDF (reference sequence). V was cut by 1 base and J by 1 base, with 4 bases left in between. The CDR3 runs to 13 residues. The CDR3 reads CATSRGPNTEAFF. CDR3 coding DNA: TGTGCCACCAGCAGAGGACCGAACACTGAAGCTTTCTTT.

This clone has just one count. This chain joins TRBV19 and TRBJ2-1; 7 bases fit TRBD2. Germline V CDR1 and CDR2: LNHDA, SQIVND (reference sequence). The CDR3 is 13 residues long. After removal of 3 bases from V and 12 bases from J, the junction contained 8 bases not matched to a gene. The CDR3 spells CASSMGAGPGQFF. In DNA, the CDR3 is TGTGCCAGTAGTATGGGAGCGGGACCAGGGCAGTTCTTC.

V usage is TRBV11-3 and J usage is TRBJ2-1; weak D call: TRBD2 (6 bases). Germline loops: CDR1 SGHNT, CDR2 YENEEA. This CDR3 spans 15 amino acids. V shed 1 base and J shed 3 bases, with 10 bases lying between them. CDR3 nucleotide sequence: TGTGCCAGCAGCTTAGGCGGGACCGTCTACAATGAGCAGTTCTTC. Its protein is CASSLGGTVYNEQFF.

The rearrangement joins TRBV7-6 to TRBJ2-1, with 7 nucleotides matching TRBD1. Germline V gives CDR1 SGHVS, CDR2 FNYEAQ. The V and J ends lost 5 bases and 0 bases, in that order; junction bases with no gene match: 4. The CDR3 extends over 15 amino acids. The CDR3 DNA reads TGTGCCAGCAGCCCCAGGGACAGCTCCTACAATGAGCAGTTCTTC. This codes for CASSPRDSSYNEQFF. Full variable domain (rest looked up from reference TRBV7-6 and TRBJ2-1): GAGVSQSPRYKVTKRGQDVALRCDPISGHVSLYWYRQALGQGPEFLTYFNYEAQQDKSGLPNDRFSAERPEGSISTLTIQRTEQRDSAMYRCASSPRDSSYNEQFFGPGTRLTVL.

The V and J genes are TRBV7-2 and TRBJ1-5, with a possible D match to TRBD1 (6 bases). The CDR3 is 17 residues long. Per the germline V gene, CDR1 is SGHTA and CDR2 is FQGNSA. Trimming took 4 bases from V and 0 from J, leaving 16 bases between them. The CDR3 nucleotides read TGTGCCAGCAGCTCGGTCCCGGGACACTTTAGCAATCAGCCCCAGCATTTT. It specifies CASSSVPGHFSNQPQHF.

V gene TRBV11-2 combines with J gene TRBJ2-1; tentatively, D is TRBD1 (5 bases). Germline V lookup: CDR1 SGHAT, CDR2 FQNNGV. CDR3 size: 16 residues. Trimming removed 7 bases at V and 1 base at J, with 17 bases between. The DNA for the CDR3 is TGTGCCAGCACCCGACCCGCAGGGTGGTCCTACAATGAGCAGTTCTTC. Translating gives CASTRPAGWSYNEQFF.

The rearrangement joins TRBV10-3 to TRBJ1-2; D possibly corresponds to TRBD1 (6 bases). Germline V gene lookup returns CDR1 ENHRY and CDR2 SYGVKD. V was cut by 4 bases and J by 2 bases, with 17 bases left in between. This CDR3 has 16 amino acids. The CDR3 DNA follows: TGTGCCATCAGTGGCCGAGACGGGACATCCAACTATGGCTACACCTTC. Its protein is CAISGRDGTSNYGYTF.

CDR3 sequence reads: CAISESLFGASGRALSSYNEQFF. The CDR3 DNA reads TGTGCCATCAGTGAGTCCCTGTTCGGGGCTAGCGGGAGGGCCTTGAGCTCCTACAATGAGCAGTTCTTC. This sequence joins TRBV10-3 and TRBJ2-1, with 12 nucleotides matching TRBD2. The germline V gene encodes CDR1 ENHRY and CDR2 SYGVKD. The CDR3 covers 23 residues. Losses at the gene ends were 0 bases for V and 0 bases for J; bases not matched to a gene: 18.

As for this clone: The sample carries other DNA sequences with the same CDR3. The J gene is TRBJ1-4, the V gene TRBV9; no clear D. Looked up from germline, CDR1 is SGDLS and CDR2 is YYNGEE. Trimming removed 0 bases at V and 3 bases at J, with 6 bases between. The CDR3 sequence is 14 residues long. CDR3 loop: CASSVGPSNEKLFF. In nucleotides, the CDR3 is TGTGCCAGCAGCGTAGGGCCCTCTAATGAAAAACTGTTTTTT.

This rearrangement joins TRBV2 to TRBJ2-2, with D possibly TRBD2 on 6 matching bases. This CDR3 is built from 15 residues. The V end was cut by 0 bases, the J end by 1 base, with 6 bases between. The germline gives CDR1 SNHLY, CDR2 FYNNEI. CDR3 amino acids: CASSEAGLNTGELFF. As DNA, the CDR3 is TGTGCCAGCAGTGAAGCGGGACTGAACACCGGGGAGCTGTTTTTT.

This clone was recorded once. The chain combines TRBV4-2 with TRBJ1-3; D perhaps matches TRBD1 (6 bases). The CDR3 runs to 17 residues. Germline V gene sequence: CDR1 LGHNA, CDR2 YNFKEQ. The V gene lost 3 bases and the J gene lost 2 bases, with 17 bases spanning the gap. The CDR3 sequence is CASSQTGAGGPGNTIYF. For the CDR3, the DNA is TGTGCCAGCAGCCAGACCGGCGCGGGGGGGCCTGGAAACACCATATATTTT.